The sequence of this TCR beta chain was determined in a study of CD8 T cells in Susac syndrome. A quantity of about 0.5 to 1 ug RNA underwent reverse transcription using random hexamers. The TCR beta CDR3 was amplified by immunoSEQ multiplex PCR across 54 Vbeta, 13 Jbeta. TCRdb processed the immunoSEQ multiplex PCR reads anew with MiXCR; each CDR3 protein has one entry. Of 350,000 to 550,000 distinct CDR3 sequences in the sample, around 85% were seen once. The CDR3 runs to 12 residues. The V end was cut by 2 bases, the J end by 5 bases, with 5 bases between. Each multiple sclerosis control was a treatment-naive patient with relapsing-remitting disease that was either stable or active.

The sequencing input was CD8+ T cells from PBMCs. This receptor was identified in a human donor with multiple sclerosis. The chain employs TRBV12-3 or TRBV12-4 and TRBJ2-3; no definite D call. CDR3 DNA sequence: TGTGCCAGCAGTTTAATGGGAGATACGCAGTATTTT. Translated: CASSLMGDTQYF.